This is a list of T cell receptor beta chains from one sample in a study of blood T cell repertoires in COVID-19. This table comes from immunoSEQ multiplex PCR, and its TCRdb copy is limited to in-frame clones, with some not included. The profile shows roughly 160,000 clones, about 83% of them singletons. The sample comprised peripheral blood. The receptors shown here come from a woman of 80 years or more with COVID-19, enrolled during active disease. The CDR3 runs from the conserved cysteine through the conserved F or W. Clone size, where shown, is once, few, many, or a class for clones that have expanded.

v_gene,j_gene,abundance,CDR3aa
TRBV29-1,TRBJ1-1,.,CSVPFREGRENTEAFF
TRBV30,TRBJ2-2,.,CATTSGGAIGELFF
TRBV19,TRBJ2-5,once,CASSIDGQVETQYF
TRBV18,TRBJ2-7,once,CASSLGQEYEQYF
TRBV28,TRBJ2-3,.,CASSPTSGRTRDTQYF
TRBV6-5,TRBJ2-5,.,CASSYLGTGFFETQYF
TRBV30,TRBJ2-5,.,CAWEYVGGRETQYF
TRBV29-1,TRBJ2-7,.,CSVEGRGSEDYEQYF
TRBV18,TRBJ2-7,.,CATANVDKYEQYF
TRBV5-1,TRBJ1-2,.,CASSFRGLDYGYTF
TRBV12-5,TRBJ1-5,.,CASGLQGPQSPQHF
TRBV7-2,TRBJ1-1,.,CASSLGRVRGAFF
TRBV6-5,TRBJ2-1,.,CASSSTTSGNNEQFF
TRBV27,TRBJ2-7,.,CASSSEPGRGFYEQYF
TRBV2,TRBJ2-7,.,CAGKKSSYEQYF
TRBV7-9,TRBJ2-2,few,CASSTRTGFGELFF
TRBV5-1,TRBJ2-7,.,CASRKGAGDGEQYF
TRBV5-1,TRBJ1-1,few,CASSLAPGQGETEAFF
TRBV7-8,TRBJ2-1,.,CASSLRGGFSNNEQFF
TRBV7-2,TRBJ1-4,.,CASSTGQFNEKLFF
TRBV7-2,TRBJ1-2,once,CASSITRDISSLGGYTF
TRBV10-2,TRBJ1-6,.,CASSERQGAISPLHF
TRBV30,TRBJ2-7,.,CAWSPTRVGEQYF
TRBV21-1,TRBJ2-6,.,CASSKFGEVSGANVLTF
TRBV9,TRBJ2-7,.,CASSPGLAGLYEQYF
TRBV18,TRBJ1-1,.,CASHSGGEAFF
TRBV19,TRBJ1-2,.,CASSIDSLARDYGYTF
TRBV27,TRBJ1-5,.,CASSPTGWNQPQHF
TRBV6-4,TRBJ2-2,.,CASSDSMGLAGREGGGELFF
TRBV4-1,TRBJ2-7,.,CASSQQQGYEQYF
TRBV3-1/TRBV3-2,TRBJ2-7,.,CASSQDRGQGYEQYF
TRBV7-7,TRBJ2-1,.,CASSFRSDTTYNEQFF
TRBV15,TRBJ1-3,.,CATSRADSRSGNTIYF
TRBV5-1,TRBJ2-7,.,CASSLSASGRGAYEQYF
TRBV24-1,TRBJ2-3,.,CATSEAGLLTDTQYF
TRBV7-3,TRBJ2-3,.,CASNVARGRTDTQYF
TRBV19,TRBJ2-5,once,CASSTGTSVLQETQYF
TRBV10-3,TRBJ2-3,few,CAISGTAQAGTDTQYF
TRBV12-5,TRBJ2-3,.,CASGFKDRVADTQYF
TRBV12-5,TRBJ1-2,.,CASGAWTGDGYTF
TRBV15,TRBJ2-7,.,CATSRGQGPYEQYF
TRBV5-4,TRBJ2-5,.,CASSLIGGQETQYF
TRBV7-8,TRBJ2-2,.,CASSLAMGATGELFF
TRBV2,TRBJ2-1,.,CASSELTGGDEQFF
TRBV19,TRBJ1-5,.,CASSRRTGGSNQPQHF
TRBV5-1,TRBJ2-5,.,CASSTGQGRGETQYF
TRBV5-1,TRBJ2-3,.,CASSAGLFGTDTQYF
TRBV2,TRBJ2-2,.,CASSVVGGPAGELFF
TRBV29-1,TRBJ2-1,.,CSVPTGGNEQFF
TRBV9,TRBJ2-7,.,CASSPRTGLPYEQYF
TRBV27,TRBJ2-7,.,CASKTSGYEQYF